This T cell receptor (beta chain) is drawn from a study of T cells in Graves' hyperthyroidism and ophthalmopathy. A few counts support this clonotype. The target antigen is unknown. Overall study results and limits: From stable hyperthyroidism, ophthalmopathy was separated by a 13 V-J model.

The CDR3 sequence is 15 residues long. The germline V gene encodes CDR1 KGHSH and CDR2 LQKENI. Trimming at V came to 5 bases and at J to 6 bases, leaving 8 bases not matched to a gene. TCR beta CDR3 regions were amplified from RNA. HTBI primers were the set used in a first-round RT-PCR of the TCR CDR3. In TCRdb, the multiplex PCR reads were re-called with MiXCR into one record per CDR3 protein. The table shows 210,000 or so distinct CDR3 sequences, with 17% occurring only once. The chain uses TRBV18 and TRBJ2-3; 10 bases map to TRBD1. The specimen was blood. The sequence derives from a man aged 45-65 years with Graves' hyperthyroidism. CDR3 nucleotides: TGTGCCAGCTCATCGGACAGGGGGTTGGGTGATACGCAGTATTTT. The encoded protein is CASSSDRGLGDTQYF.